This T cell receptor (beta chain) is from a study of metastatic and nonmetastatic thyroid tumors. Study information: For malignant and benign thyroid patients, tumor or nodule tissue and blood were the sources whose repertoires were compared.

This clone is medium-sized. No antigen is known for it. The germline gene is not matched at one end of the junction; a read error may be the cause. Study-wide points: Benign nodules reportedly had significantly lower TCR beta diversity than malignant thyroid tumors in blood and tumor.

Among the patients, none had received any treatment before thyroid surgery. TCRdb re-called the PCR reads with MiXCR. Of 6,500 to 7,000 clones listed, approximately 33% are singletons. This clonotype was sampled from a female donor with papillary thyroid cancer or a benign thyroid nodule (not recorded which). Some clones in this sample may be carry-over from other donors' samples. Source material: adjacent normal tissue.

CDR3 region: CASSYRDRADEQFF. The CDR3 bases are TGTGCCAGCAGTTACCGGGACAGGGCGGATGAGCAGTTCTTT. This chain uses TRBV6-6 with TRBJ2-1; TRBD1 matches 9 bases. From germline, CDR1 is MNHNY and CDR2 SVGAGI (reference sequence). The CDR3 sequence is 14 residues long.